The 13 T cell receptor beta chains below were found in one sample sequenced in a study of T cell responses to AZD1222 COVID-19 vaccine. Method: immunoSEQ multiplex PCR; TCRdb's copy keeps in-frame clones and lacks some. The sample consists of fewer than 300,000 clones, more than 85% of them appearing once. This specimen was peripheral blood, taken on day 0 of AZD1222 vaccination. These TCRs come from an adult in good health.

V and J are TRBV7-2 and TRBJ2-1; D not certain. Trimming pared 6 bases from V and 0 bases from J, leaving 9 bases between. Germline values: CDR1 SGHTA, CDR2 FQGNSA. This CDR3 has 14 residues. CDR3 in DNA: TGTGCCAGCAGGGGCGGCGCCTCCTACAATGAGCAGTTCTTC. Translated, it gives CASRGGASYNEQFF.

The chain combines TRBV5-6 with TRBJ2-2; TRBD1 agrees at 10 bases. Losses at the gene ends were 3 bases for V and 5 bases for J; bases not matched to a gene: 7. CDR3 length: 16 amino acids. Per germline, CDR1 SGHDT and CDR2 YYEEEE. CDR3 residues: CASSWTGTGETGELFF. The CDR3 bases are TGTGCCAGCAGCTGGACCGGGACAGGGGAAACCGGGGAGCTGTTTTTT.

The V call is TRBV3-1 (or the pseudogene TRBV3-2), the J call TRBJ1-1; D unclear. V was pared by 3 bases and J by 4 bases, with 6 bases between. The CDR3 is made up of 12 amino acids. Germline CDR1 is LGHDT and CDR2 is YNNKEL (reference sequence). The CDR3 loop reads CASSQSSTEAFF. The DNA of the CDR3 is TGTGCCAGCAGCCAGTCCAGCACTGAAGCTTTCTTT.

This clone showed up just once. The rearrangement links TRBV16 to TRBJ2-7; 11 positions agree with TRBD2. The trim removed 2 bases at V and 4 bases at J, leaving 13 bases unmatched. CDR1 is KGHSY, CDR2 FQNENV, per germline. The CDR3 length is 18 residues. The CDR3 region has the DNA TGTGCCAGCAGCCAAGAAGTTTTTAGCGGGGGGGCGGATTACGAGCAGTACTTC. The encoded protein is CASSQEVFSGGADYEQYF. Full variable domain (remainder filled in from reference TRBV16 and TRBJ2-7): GEEVAQTPKHLVRGEGQKAKLYCAPIKGHSYVFWYQQVLKNEFKFLISFQNENVFDETGMPKERFSAKCLPNSPCSLEIQATKLEDSAVYFCASSQEVFSGGADYEQYFGPGTRLTVT.

V gene TRBV2 combines with J gene TRBJ2-7; perhaps TRBD2 as D (6 bases). CDR3 length: 14 amino acids. Germline-derived CDR1 and CDR2 are SNHLY and FYNNEI. Trimming took 4 bases from V and 2 from J, leaving 12 bases between them. CDR3 in DNA: TGTGCCAGCAGTGGAGGGACTCTTACCTACGAGCAGTACTTC. This codes for CASSGGTLTYEQYF. Based on the CDR3 plus reference TRBV2 and TRBJ2-7, the full variable domain is EPEVTQTPSHQVTQMGQEVILRCVPISNHLYFYWYRQILGQKVEFLVSFYNNEISEKSEIFDDQFSVERPDGSNFTLKIRSTKLEDSAMYFCASSGGTLTYEQYFGPGTRLTVT.

The J gene is TRBJ1-3, the V gene TRBV5-1, with 9 positions matching TRBD1. Germline V gene data show CDR1 as SGHRS and CDR2 as YFSETQ. The CDR3 contains 15 residues. The trim removed 6 bases at V and 2 bases at J, leaving 6 bases unmatched. This CDR3 is CASTKQGAAGNTIYF. CDR3 bases: TGCGCCAGCACCAAACAGGGGGCAGCTGGAAACACCATATATTTT.

The CDR3 loop is CATSPRGNSPLHF. The DNA of the CDR3 is TGTGCCACCAGCCCCAGGGGGAATTCACCCCTCCACTTT. The chain links TRBV15 to TRBJ1-6; 7 bases match TRBD1. Germline CDR1 reads LNHNV; CDR2 reads YYDKDF (reference sequence). This CDR3 comprises 13 residues. The V segment lost 5 bases and the J segment 7 bases; nucleotides outside the gene matches: 2.

V and J are TRBV6-2 or TRBV6-3 and TRBJ1-5; weak D call: TRBD1 (6 bases). The V end was cut by 6 bases, the J end by 3 bases, with 9 bases between. The CDR3 covers 13 residues. The germline V gene has CDR1 MNHEY and CDR2 SVGEGT. The CDR3 protein is CASSAGVNQPQHF. The CDR3 DNA reads as TGTGCCAGCAGCGCAGGGGTCAATCAGCCCCAGCATTTT.

The chain has TRBV28 and TRBJ1-2; TRBD1 matches 7 bases. The CDR3 runs 16 residues. In germline, CDR1 is MDHEN, CDR2 SYDVKM. The ends lost 6 bases at V and 5 bases at J; junction bases unmatched: 15. The CDR3: CASRRTGGDFSYGYTF. CDR3 coding DNA: TGTGCCAGCAGGCGGACAGGTGGGGATTTCTCGTATGGCTACACCTTC.

This sequence joins TRBV28 and TRBJ2-1, with D perhaps TRBD1 or TRBD2 (5 bases each). Trimming shortened V by 3 bases and J by 7 bases, and 19 bases separated the two germline ends. This CDR3 has 16 amino acids. The V gene's germline CDR1 is MDHEN and CDR2 SYDVKM. The CDR3 DNA reads TGTGCCAGCAGTTTCTTGTTTCCAGGGTGGGGGAATGAGCAGTTCTTC. Protein: CASSFLFPGWGNEQFF. Together with reference TRBV28 and TRBJ2-1, the CDR3 gives the full variable domain: DVKVTQSSRYLVKRTGEKVFLECVQDMDHENMFWYRQDPGLGLRLIYFSYDVKMKEKGDIPEGYSVSREKKERFSLILESASTNQTSMYLCASSFLFPGWGNEQFFGPGTRLTVL.

The chain joins TRBV29-1 to TRBJ1-2, with 7 bases aligning to TRBD1. The CDR3 length is 14 residues. CDR1 and CDR2 from the germline V gene are SQVTM and ANQGSEA. Trimming cost V 5 bases and J 2 bases; bases outside gene matches: 8. The CDR3 sequence: CSVSPGGGNYGYTF. The CDR3 nucleotides read TGCAGCGTTTCCCCCGGAGGGGGCAACTATGGCTACACCTTC.

The genes are TRBV18 and TRBJ1-1; weak D call: TRBD1 (5 bases). The CDR3 consists of 14 residues. Germline-derived CDR1 and CDR2 are KGHSH and LQKENI. V lost 2 bases and J lost 5, with 12 bases in between. As DNA, the CDR3 is TGTGCCAGCTCACCATCGGGGCGGGGGACTGAAGCTTTCTTT. This codes for CASSPSGRGTEAFF.

The chain recombines TRBV10-3 with TRBJ2-3, with no clear D. Germline-derived CDR1 and CDR2 are ENHRY and SYGVKD. V was cut by 3 bases and J by 2 bases, with 6 bases left in between. The CDR3 extends over 13 amino acids. The CDR3, as DNA: TGTGCCATCAGTGACGGTGCCACAGATACGCAGTATTTT. It specifies CAISDGATDTQYF.